The next 20 T cell receptor beta chains were all read from a single sample in a study of blood T cell repertoires in COVID-19 (TCRdb year 2020). Libraries were prepared through the immunoSEQ multiplex PCR assay. In TCRdb, the immuneACCESS table is reduced to in-frame sequences with V and J assigned. These tables do not hold every clone; where another copy was compared, an unresolved V gene accounts for under half, and the others remain unexplained. The sample profile shows roughly 120,000 clones; 85% to 90% of them were found once. 3.8% of the sample lies in the top ten. The specimen sequenced was peripheral blood. All receptors derive from a woman aged 60-70 years with COVID-19, enrolled during active disease.

This clone was counted a single time. The chain carries TRBV19 and TRBJ1-2, with TRBD1 as a possible D gene (5 bases). Germline loops: CDR1 LNHDA, CDR2 SQIVND (reference sequence). The CDR3 is 11 amino acids. V was shortened by 8 bases and J by 4 bases, with 8 bases between the two germline ends. CDR3: CASRTSYGYTF. As DNA, the CDR3 is TGTGCCAGTCGGACAAGCTATGGCTACACCTTC. The entire variable domain, with the rest obtained from reference TRBV19 and TRBJ1-2, is as follows: DGGITQSPKYLFRKEGQNVTLSCEQNLNHDAMYWYRQDPGQGLRLIYYSQIVNDFQKGDIAEGYSVSREKKESFPLTVTSAQKNPTAFYLCASRTSYGYTFGSGTRLTVV.

The chain carries TRBV6-6 and TRBJ1-6, with 9 bases lining up with TRBD1. The CDR3 is 14 amino acids. CDR1 is MNHNY and CDR2 is SVGAGI in the germline V gene (reference sequence). V lost 4 bases and J lost 14; bases outside the gene matches: 9. The DNA of the CDR3 is TGTGCCAGCAGTTTCCCGGGACAGGGCTTCACCCTCCACTTT. It encodes CASSFPGQGFTLHF.

This chain links TRBV5-1 with TRBJ2-1, with 8 nucleotides matching TRBD2. The CDR3 covers 16 residues. The germline V gene has CDR1 SGHRS and CDR2 YFSETQ. J was trimmed by 9 bases and V by 4 bases; bases with no gene match: 15. The CDR3 loop reads CASSPGGSGGTIEQFF. DNA of the CDR3: TGCGCCAGCAGCCCTGGGGGGAGCGGGGGTACAATTGAGCAGTTCTTC.

V usage is TRBV7-3 and J usage is TRBJ2-1, with TRBD1 matching 9 bases. This CDR3 spans 12 amino acids. Germline V lookup: CDR1 SGHTA, CDR2 FQGTGA. J was trimmed by 13 bases and V by 1 base; bases with no gene match: 2. As DNA, the CDR3 is TGTGCCAGCAGCTTAAGGACAGGGGACCAGTTCTTC. Translating it yields CASSLRTGDQFF.

CDR3 coding DNA: TGCGCCAGCAGTGGCGGACGACAGGGGAACTCTGGAAACACCATATATTTT. Protein product: CASSGGRQGNSGNTIYF. The chain recombines TRBV10-2 with TRBJ1-3, with 8 nucleotides matching TRBD1. CDR1 and CDR2 (germline): WSHSY, SAAADI. Trimming at V came to 4 bases and at J to 0 bases, leaving 8 bases not matched to a gene. This CDR3 contains 17 residues.

This clone was detected only once. The chain carries TRBV27 and TRBJ1-2, with D perhaps TRBD1 (5 bases). CDR3 size: 16 residues. Trimming shortened V by 0 bases and J by 6 bases, and 17 bases separated the two germline ends. Looked up from germline, CDR1 is MNHEY and CDR2 is SMNVEV (reference sequence). CDR3 DNA sequence: TGTGCCAGCAGTTTATCGGCAGGGATTTTCTTAGATGGCTACACCTTC. It specifies CASSLSAGIFLDGYTF.

The gene calls are TRBV5-3 and TRBJ2-1, with 10 bases lining up with TRBD1. TRBV5-3 is known as an ORF, though its function is uncertain. The CDR3 is 16 residues long. The J segment lost 10 bases and the V segment lost 2 bases, leaving 12 bases of the junction unmatched. This CDR3 reads CARSLKPGQGMGEQFF. The CDR3 DNA is TGTGCCAGAAGCTTAAAACCGGGACAGGGGATGGGGGAGCAGTTCTTC.

The chain links TRBV7-2 to TRBJ1-2; a possible D gene is TRBD1 (5 bases). The V end was cut by 1 base, the J end by 3 bases, with 12 bases between. Germline V gives CDR1 SGHTA, CDR2 FQGNSA. The CDR3 is made up of 15 amino acids. DNA of the CDR3: TGTGCCAGCAGCTTAGAGGTGGCGGGACACTATGGCTACACCTTC. Amino acids: CASSLEVAGHYGYTF.

Only a few counts were recorded for this clone. The rearrangement uses TRBV6-5 and TRBJ1-5, with D perhaps TRBD1 (5 bases). Trimming cost V 5 bases and J 5 bases, with 13 bases left between them. Per germline, CDR1 MNHEY and CDR2 SVGAGI. The CDR3 length is 14 residues. This CDR3 reads CASSPQGLYQPQHF. CDR3 in DNA: TGTGCCAGCAGTCCCCAGGGCCTCTATCAGCCCCAGCATTTT.

This chain joins TRBV11-2 and TRBJ1-3; D gene ambiguous. The CDR3 covers 14 residues. CDR1 is SGHAT and CDR2 is FQNNGV in the germline V gene. With 2 bases removed from V and 0 bases from J, the gap between germline ends came to 5 bases. In DNA, the CDR3 is TGTGCCAGCAGCTTATCTAGCTCTGGAAACACCATATATTTT. It is translated as CASSLSSSGNTIYF.

This clone was detected only once. The J gene is TRBJ1-1, the V gene TRBV5-5; D not resolved. The CDR3 runs to 14 residues. The germline gives CDR1 SGHKS, CDR2 YYEKEE (reference sequence). The ends were cut back, 2 bases at V and 0 bases at J, with 8 bases in the middle. The DNA for the CDR3 is TGTGCCAGCAGCTTCGTGGGCATGAACACTGAAGCTTTCTTT. Its protein product is CASSFVGMNTEAFF. The whole variable domain, remainder taken from reference TRBV5-5 and TRBJ1-1, is DAGVTQSPTHLIKTRGQQVTLRCSPISGHKSVSWYQQVLGQGPQFIFQYYEKEERGRGNFPDRFSARQFPNYSSELNVNALLLGDSALYLCASSFVGMNTEAFFGQGTRLTVV.

The chain employs TRBV14 and TRBJ2-5; maybe TRBD1 (6 bases). In germline, CDR1 is SGHDN, CDR2 FVKESK. CDR3 length equals 15 residues. The ends were cut back, 0 bases at V and 4 bases at J, with 12 bases in the middle. Here the CDR3 reads CASSQEGARGETQYF. The DNA for the CDR3 is TGTGCCAGCAGCCAAGAGGGGGCCAGAGGAGAGACCCAGTACTTC.

The rearrangement links TRBV9 to TRBJ2-2; 7 nucleotides line up with TRBD1. Looked up from germline, CDR1 is SGDLS and CDR2 is YYNGEE. There are 15 residues in the CDR3. With V trimmed by 4 bases and J by 5 bases, 8 bases remained unmatched. CDR3 sequence reads: CASSSNRGGTGELFF. DNA of the CDR3: TGTGCCAGCAGCTCAAACAGGGGTGGAACCGGGGAGCTGTTTTTT. Supplemented by reference TRBV9 and TRBJ2-2, the full variable domain reads DSGVTQTPKHLITATGQRVTLRCSPRSGDLSVYWYQQSLDQGLQFLIQYYNGEERAKGNILERFSAQQFPDLHSELNLSSLELGDSALYFCASSSNRGGTGELFFGEGSRLTVL.

The chain combines TRBV12-5 with TRBJ2-3; TRBD2 matches 14 bases. CDR1 is LGHNT and CDR2 is FRNRAP in the germline V gene. The CDR3 covers 16 residues. V was pared by 0 bases and J by 5 bases, with 1 base of the junction left unmatched. CDR3: CASGLVGTSGGDTQYF. In DNA form, the CDR3 reads TGTGCTAGTGGTTTGGTAGGGACTAGCGGGGGAGATACGCAGTATTTT.

The V call is TRBV5-1, the J call TRBJ1-2, with TRBD1 as a possible D gene (5 bases). CDR3 length equals 15 residues. Germline V gives CDR1 SGHRS, CDR2 YFSETQ. V was cut by 3 bases and J by 4 bases, with 16 bases left in between. The CDR3, as DNA: TGCGCCAGCAGCTCGTCGACCGGGGGTGCCTATGGCTACACCTTC. Encoded protein: CASSSSTGGAYGYTF.

The J gene is TRBJ1-2, the V gene TRBV5-1; D is uncertain. Germline V CDR1 and CDR2: SGHRS, YFSETQ. V was pared by 5 bases and J by 4 bases, with 9 bases between. CDR3 length: 12 amino acids. CDR3 residues: CASREESYGYTF. The CDR3 DNA sequence: TGCGCCAGCAGAGAGGAGAGCTATGGCTACACCTTC.

The rearrangement links TRBV18 to TRBJ2-7; 8 nucleotides line up with TRBD1. V lost 2 bases and J lost 2; bases outside the gene matches: 11. The CDR3 sequence is 17 residues long. Looked up from germline, CDR1 is KGHSH and CDR2 is LQKENI. The CDR3 bases are TGTGCCAGCTCACCAAGAGGTACCGGGACAGGCACCTACGAGCAGTACTTC. This gives the protein CASSPRGTGTGTYEQYF.

The chain uses TRBV7-8 and TRBJ1-4; TRBD1 agrees at 8 bases. Germline values: CDR1 SGHVS, CDR2 FQNEAQ. With 4 bases clipped from V and 4 bases from J, the junction kept 5 bases outside the gene matches. The CDR3 has 15 residues. In nucleotides, the CDR3 is TGTGCCAGCAGCTGGACGACAGGGGTTAATGAAAAACTGTTTTTT. Residues: CASSWTTGVNEKLFF.

The chain uses TRBV19 and TRBJ1-1; D possibly corresponds to TRBD1 (6 bases). Trimming left V 8 bases short and J 2 bases short, with 15 bases between. CDR1 and CDR2 from the germline V gene are LNHDA and SQIVND (reference sequence). This CDR3 is 14 amino acids long. The DNA of the CDR3 is TGTGCCAGTCGACACGGGACATTTAACACTGAAGCTTTCTTT. It is translated as CASRHGTFNTEAFF. The full variable domain, rest sourced from reference TRBV19 and TRBJ1-1, is DGGITQSPKYLFRKEGQNVTLSCEQNLNHDAMYWYRQDPGQGLRLIYYSQIVNDFQKGDIAEGYSVSREKKESFPLTVTSAQKNPTAFYLCASRHGTFNTEAFFGQGTRLTVV.

The rearrangement joins TRBV5-5 to TRBJ1-4; 9 nucleotides align to TRBD1. The trim removed 6 bases at V and 7 bases at J, leaving 10 bases unmatched. The CDR3 has 15 amino acids. Germline assignment: CDR1 SGHKS and CDR2 YYEKEE (reference sequence). For the CDR3, the DNA is TGTGCCAGCATCGAAGGGACAGGGAGCGGTGAAAAACTGTTTTTT. As protein: CASIEGTGSGEKLFF.